One and the same sample provided the 3 T cell receptor beta chains below, sequenced in a study of radiation and T cells in renal cell carcinoma. Time point given: blood 2 weeks post-SBRT. As to treatment: 15 Gy SBRT to primary tumor, nephrectomy 4 weeks later. The method was immunoSEQ multiplex PCR; TCRdb's version includes in-frame clones alone and lacks a portion of them. The table has tens of thousands of clones, roughly 79% seen once. The input for sequencing was blood, taken from a patient whose treatment included radiotherapy and nephrectomy. These receptors all come from a man between 60 and 70 years old with renal cell carcinoma.

The chain uses TRBV19 and TRBJ1-1; 8 bases map to TRBD1. The CDR3 loop spans 15 amino acids. The V gene's germline CDR1 is LNHDA and CDR2 SQIVND (reference sequence). V shed 4 bases, J shed 2 bases, and the junction held 6 bases outside the gene matches. CDR3 region: CASSRRTGTNTEAFF. The CDR3 DNA reads TGTGCCAGTAGTAGACGGACAGGGACAAACACTGAAGCTTTCTTT.

The chain has TRBV6-1 and TRBJ2-2; possibly TRBD1 or TRBD2 for D (5 bases each). Germline V gene lookup returns CDR1 MNHNS and CDR2 SASEGT. The CDR3 covers 14 residues. V was pared by 8 bases and J by 1 base, with 11 bases between. CDR3 protein: CASRDGGNTGELFF. DNA of the CDR3: TGTGCCAGCCGGGACGGAGGGAACACCGGGGAGCTGTTTTTT.

The chain is built from TRBV9 and TRBJ2-1, with 11 bases lining up with TRBD2. J lost 5 bases, V lost 7 bases, and 2 bases had no gene match. The length of the CDR3 is 13 residues. Germline V lookup: CDR1 SGDLS, CDR2 YYNGEE. CDR3 amino acids: CASGGLADNEQFF. CDR3 DNA sequence: TGTGCCAGCGGGGGACTAGCGGACAATGAGCAGTTCTTC.